One sample yielded the 5 T cell receptor beta chains listed below, sequenced in a study of T cell changes during pregnancy in multiple sclerosis. TCRdb's copy holds only in-frame clones and misses some; the assay was immunoSEQ multiplex PCR. The sample lists 70,000 to 95,000 clones, 85% to 95% seen once, with 3.5% to 4.5% in the top ten. This sample comprised peripheral blood, obtained in the first trimester of pregnancy. Receptors were obtained from a female donor with multiple sclerosis, enrolled in a pregnancy study.

The V call is TRBV4-2, the J call TRBJ1-5, with D hard to call. CDR1 and CDR2 from the germline V gene are LGHNA and YNFKEQ. This CDR3 has 16 residues. V lost 0 bases, J lost 0 bases, and 9 bases lay in between. The CDR3 DNA follows: TGTGCCAGCAGCCAAGATCGAGTGATTAGCAATCAGCCCCAGCATTTT. This translates into CASSQDRVISNQPQHF.

The genes are TRBV4-1 and TRBJ1-5; 7 bases agree with TRBD1. With 5 bases clipped from V and 6 bases from J, the junction kept 7 bases outside the gene matches. The CDR3 has 14 residues. Germline CDR1 MGHRA, CDR2 YSYEKL. This chain's CDR3 is CASSDGTVSQPQHF. The CDR3 bases are TGCGCCAGCAGCGATGGGACAGTTAGTCAGCCCCAGCATTTT.

CDR3 protein: CASSYFPEEGNEKLFF. CDR3 bases: TGTGCCAGCAGTTACTTCCCAGAGGAGGGTAATGAAAAACTGTTTTTT. This rearrangement joins TRBV6-6 to TRBJ1-4; D not certain. The CDR3 is made up of 16 amino acids. The ends were cut back, 1 base at V and 4 bases at J, with 13 bases in the middle. Germline CDR1 reads MNHNY; CDR2 reads SVGAGI (reference sequence).

This chain links TRBV15 with TRBJ1-6, with D unclear. Germline CDR1 LNHNV, CDR2 YYDKDF (reference sequence). The CDR3 has 12 amino acids. Trimming left V 4 bases short and J 7 bases short, with 5 bases between. The CDR3 reads CATSTRNSPLHF. The CDR3 DNA sequence: TGTGCCACCAGCACCCGGAATTCACCCCTCCACTTT.

This chain connects TRBV9 to TRBJ2-7; D not certain. The germline CDR1 and CDR2 sequences are SGDLS and YYNGEE. CDR3 size: 12 residues. V lost 3 bases, J lost 3 bases, and 7 bases lay in between. CDR3 sequence (DNA): TGTGCCAGCAGCGCCGACAACTACGAGCAGTACTTC. Amino acids: CASSADNYEQYF.